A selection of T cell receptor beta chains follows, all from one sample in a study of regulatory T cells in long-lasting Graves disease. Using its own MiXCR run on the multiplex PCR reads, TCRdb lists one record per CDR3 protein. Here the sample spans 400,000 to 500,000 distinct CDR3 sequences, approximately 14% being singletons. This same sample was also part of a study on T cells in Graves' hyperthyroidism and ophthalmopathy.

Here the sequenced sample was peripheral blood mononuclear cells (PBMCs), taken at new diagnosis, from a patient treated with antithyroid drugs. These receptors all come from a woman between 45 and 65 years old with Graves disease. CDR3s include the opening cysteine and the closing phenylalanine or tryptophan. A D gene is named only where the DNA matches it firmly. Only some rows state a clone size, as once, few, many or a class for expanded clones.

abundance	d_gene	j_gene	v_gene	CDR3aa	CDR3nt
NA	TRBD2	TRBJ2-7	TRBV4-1	CASSQGTSGSSGSYEQYF	TGCGCCAGCAGCCAAGGGACTAGCGGGAGTAGTGGTTCCTACGAGCAGTACTTC
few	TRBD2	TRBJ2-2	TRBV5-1	CASRPPVDGREGFSNTGELFF	TGCGCCAGCAGACCTCCCGTTGACGGGAGGGAGGGGTTTTCGAACACCGGGGAGCTGTTTTTT
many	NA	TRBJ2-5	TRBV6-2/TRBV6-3	CASSYAGPQETQYF	TGTGCCAGCAGTTATGCGGGCCCACAAGAGACCCAGTACTTC
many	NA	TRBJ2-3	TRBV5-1	CASSQYGDTQYF	TGTGCCAGCAGCCAATACGGGGATACGCAGTATTTT
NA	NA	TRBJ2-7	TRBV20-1	CSASGSISYEQYF	TGCAGTGCTAGCGGGAGTATCTCCTACGAGCAGTACTTC
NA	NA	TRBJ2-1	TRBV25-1	CASSGEGEQFF	TGTGCCAGCAGCGGCGAAGGTGAGCAGTTCTTC
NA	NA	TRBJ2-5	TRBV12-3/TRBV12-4	CASSFLAAHQEAQYF	TGTGCCAGCAGTTTTTTAGCGGCACATCAAGAGGCCCAGTACTTC
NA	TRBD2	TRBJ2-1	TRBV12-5	CASSGLADNEQLF	TGTGCTAGTTCGGGACTAGCGGACAATGAGCAGCTCTTC
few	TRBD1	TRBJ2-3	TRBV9	CASSVVGQGNTDTQYF	TGTGCCAGCAGCGTAGTGGGACAGGGTAATACAGATACGCAGTATTTT
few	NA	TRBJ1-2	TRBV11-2	CASSFLDNYGYTF	TGTGCCAGCAGCTTCCTGGACAACTATGGCTACACCTTC
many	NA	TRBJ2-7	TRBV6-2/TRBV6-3	CASHSGTYEQYF	TGTGCCAGTCATAGCGGTACCTACGAGCAGTACTTC
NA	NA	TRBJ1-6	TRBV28	CASNTNSPLHF	TGTGCCAGCAACACTAATTCACCCCTCCACTTT
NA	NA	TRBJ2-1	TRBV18	CASSPRGAGSSYNEQFF	TGTGCCAGCTCACCACGTGGAGCCGGGAGTTCCTACAATGAGCAGTTCTTC
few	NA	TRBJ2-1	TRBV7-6	CASSSLRGRGNEQFF	TGTGCCAGCAGCTCCCTTCGGGGCAGGGGCAATGAGCAGTTCTTC
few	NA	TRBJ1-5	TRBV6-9	CASSYSNEQPQHF	TGTGCCAGCAGTTACTCGAACGAACAGCCCCAGCATTTT
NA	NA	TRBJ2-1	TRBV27	CASSFRRFSHNEQFF	TGTGCCAGCAGTTTTCGCAGGTTCTCCCACAATGAGCAGTTCTTC
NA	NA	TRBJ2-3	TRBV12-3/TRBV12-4	CASSLRSGTRSTDTQYF	TGTGCCAGCAGTTTAAGGTCAGGGACAAGAAGCACAGATACGCAGTATTTT
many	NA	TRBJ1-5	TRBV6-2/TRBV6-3	CASSYLGGSDQPQHF	TGTGCCAGCAGTTACCTCGGGGGCTCGGATCAGCCCCAGCATTTT
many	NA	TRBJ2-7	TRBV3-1	CASSHSSDEQYF	TGTGCCAGCAGCCATTCATCCGACGAGCAGTACTTC
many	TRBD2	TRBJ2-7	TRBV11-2	CASSMGTRYEQYF	TGTGCCAGCAGCATGGGGACTAGATACGAGCAGTACTTC
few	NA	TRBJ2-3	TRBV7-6	CASSSTRATDTQYF	TGTGCCAGCAGCTCGACTAGAGCCACAGATACGCAGTATTTT
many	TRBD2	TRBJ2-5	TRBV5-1	CASSRAGKGTSGFQETQYF	TGCGCCAGCAGCAGGGCAGGCAAAGGGACTAGCGGTTTCCAAGAGACCCAGTACTTC
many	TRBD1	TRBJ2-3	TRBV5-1	CASSPQPGQSTDTQYF	TGCGCCAGCAGCCCACAGCCGGGACAGAGCACAGATACGCAGTATTTT
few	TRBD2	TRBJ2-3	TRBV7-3	CASSLTTGGADTQYF	TGTGCCAGCAGCTTAACGACGGGAGGGGCAGATACGCAGTATTTT
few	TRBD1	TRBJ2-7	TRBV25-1	CASSPTGAEGEQYF	TGTGCCAGCAGCCCGACAGGGGCGGAGGGGGAGCAGTACTTC
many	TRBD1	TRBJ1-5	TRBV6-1	CASSDGTVNQPQHF	TGTGCCAGCAGTGATGGGACAGTAAATCAGCCCCAGCATTTT
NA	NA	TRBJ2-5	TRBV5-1	CASSLAPGDQETQYF	TGCGCCAGCAGCTTGGCTCCCGGGGACCAAGAGACCCAGTACTTC
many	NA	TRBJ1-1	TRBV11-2	CASSFTRDGEAFF	TGTGCCAGCAGCTTCACCCGGGACGGTGAAGCTTTCTTT
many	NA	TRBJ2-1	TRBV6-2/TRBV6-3	CASSYSRVLVAGWSNEQFF	TGTGCCAGCAGTTACTCGAGAGTACTAGTGGCGGGATGGAGCAATGAGCAGTTCTTC
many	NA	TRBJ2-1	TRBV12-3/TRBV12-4	CASSNGTLYNEQFF	TGTGCCAGCAGTAACGGGACACTATACAATGAGCAGTTCTTC
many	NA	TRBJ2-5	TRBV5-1	CASSSGQGGETQYF	TGCGCCAGCAGCTCAGGACAGGGAGGGGAGACCCAGTACTTC
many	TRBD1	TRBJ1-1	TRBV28	CASSLRRQGAREAFF	TGTGCCAGCAGTTTACGACGGCAGGGGGCGCGTGAAGCTTTCTTT
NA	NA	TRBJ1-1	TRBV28	CASSLGADMNTEAFF	TGTGCCAGCAGCTTGGGGGCAGACATGAACACTGAAGCTTTCTTT
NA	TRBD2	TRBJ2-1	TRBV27	CASRPLAGLTDNEQFF	TGTGCCAGCAGACCTTTAGCGGGACTCACTGACAATGAGCAGTTCTTC
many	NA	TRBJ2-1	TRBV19	CASSEVRVLNNEQFF	TGTGCCAGTAGTGAGGTTAGGGTATTGAACAATGAGCAGTTCTTC
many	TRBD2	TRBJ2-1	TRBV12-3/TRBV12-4	CASSITSGEQFF	TGTGCCAGCAGTATCACTAGCGGTGAGCAGTTCTTC
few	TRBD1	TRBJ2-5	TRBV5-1	CASSGRTGPQETQYF	TGCGCCAGCAGCGGAAGGACAGGGCCCCAAGAGACCCAGTACTTC
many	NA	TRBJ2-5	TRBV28	CASSSSGIVKETQYF	TGTGCCAGCAGTTCGTCAGGGATTGTTAAAGAGACCCAGTACTTC
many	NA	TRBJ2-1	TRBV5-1	CASSLVPGLTYNEQFF	TGCGCCAGCAGCTTGGTTCCAGGGCTAACATACAATGAGCAGTTCTTC
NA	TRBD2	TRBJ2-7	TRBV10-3	CAINPGPNGLAGVNEQYF	TGTGCCATCAATCCGGGCCCAAACGGACTAGCGGGAGTCAACGAGCAGTACTTC
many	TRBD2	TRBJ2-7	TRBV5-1	CASSLGLAVIYEQYF	TGCGCCAGCAGCTTGGGGCTAGCGGTTATCTACGAGCAGTACTTC
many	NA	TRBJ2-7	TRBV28	CASSLVGQVNEQYF	TGTGCCAGCAGTTTAGTGGGACAAGTAAACGAGCAGTACTTC